This is a list of T cell receptor beta chains from one sample in a study of identical twins. TCRdb recomputed calls from the 5' RACE reads with MiXCR, one row per CDR3 protein. The sample has some 500,000 distinct CDR3 sequences, approximately 15% seen once. A further study also used this sample, focusing on yellow fever vaccine responses in identical twins.

Input material: CD4+ T cells sorted from blood. These receptors originate from a young woman in good health. CDR3s include the opening cysteine and the closing phenylalanine or tryptophan. The D gene is left open where the match is weak. Size values are once, few and many counts, or a class for expanded clones, and some rows have none.

V	J	size	D	CDR3	DNA
TRBV15	TRBJ2-5	few	TRBD1	CATSKTGGAVGETQYF	TGTGCCACCAGCAAGACAGGGGGCGCGGTGGGAGAGACCCAGTACTTC
TRBV11-2	TRBJ2-3	NA	TRBD2	CASSLGGTSGGTDMQYF	TGTGCCAGCAGCTTAGGCGGGACTAGCGGCGGCACAGATATGCAGTATTTT
TRBV29-1	TRBJ2-3	NA	NA	CSANKGDTQYF	TGCAGCGCAAACAAGGGGGATACGCAGTATTTT
TRBV4-3	TRBJ2-2	few	TRBD1	CASSLWTGTGELFF	TGCGCCAGCAGCCTCTGGACAGGCACCGGGGAGCTGTTTTTT
TRBV20-1	TRBJ2-7	NA	NA	CSARVYRDPLSYEQYF	TGCAGTGCTAGAGTTTACCGGGACCCGTTATCCTACGAGCAGTACTTC
TRBV7-9	TRBJ2-1	NA	TRBD2	CASSSFGLAGPISYNEQFF	TGTGCCAGCAGCTCCTTCGGGCTAGCGGGCCCGATCTCCTACAATGAGCAGTTCTTC
TRBV28	TRBJ2-1	few	NA	CASSSPVLVNEQFF	TGTGCCAGCAGTTCCCCGGTGTTAGTCAATGAGCAGTTCTTC
TRBV7-9	TRBJ2-5	few	TRBD1	CASSFDRVRGETQYF	TGTGCCAGCAGCTTTGACAGGGTTCGAGGGGAGACCCAGTACTTC
TRBV29-1	TRBJ2-1	NA	NA	CSARWGYNEQFF	TGCAGCGCGCGATGGGGCTACAATGAGCAGTTCTTC
TRBV5-1	TRBJ1-4	NA	NA	CASSLEAGKGENEKLFF	TGCGCCAGCAGCTTGGAGGCAGGGAAAGGGGAAAATGAAAAACTGTTTTTT